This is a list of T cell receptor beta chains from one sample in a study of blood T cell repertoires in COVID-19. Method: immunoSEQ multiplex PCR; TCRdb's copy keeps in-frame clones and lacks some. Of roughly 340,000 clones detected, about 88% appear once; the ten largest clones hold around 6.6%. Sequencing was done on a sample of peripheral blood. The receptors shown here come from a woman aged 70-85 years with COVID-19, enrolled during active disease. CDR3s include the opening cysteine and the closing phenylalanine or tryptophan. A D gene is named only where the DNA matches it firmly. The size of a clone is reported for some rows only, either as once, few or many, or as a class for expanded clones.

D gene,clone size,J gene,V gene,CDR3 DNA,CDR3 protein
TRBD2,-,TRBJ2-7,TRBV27,TGTGCCAGCAGTGCGGGGACTAGCGGCTTCCCCGAGCAGTACTTC,CASSAGTSGFPEQYF
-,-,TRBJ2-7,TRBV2,TGTGCCAGCAGGCCGACAGACTACGAGCAGTACTTC,CASRPTDYEQYF
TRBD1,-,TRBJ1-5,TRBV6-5,TGTGCCAGCAGTTACTCCAACAGGGGGGATCAGCCCCAGCATTTT,CASSYSNRGDQPQHF
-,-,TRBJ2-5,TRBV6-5,TGTGCCAGCAGGAGCGGTGAGACCCAGTACTTC,CASRSGETQYF
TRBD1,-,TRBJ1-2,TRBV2,TGTGCCAGCAGGCGGGACAGGGGAGTTGGTGGCTACACCTTC,CASRRDRGVGGYTF
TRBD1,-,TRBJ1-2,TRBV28,TGTGCCAGCAGTGCCCTCCGGACAGGGGGAGAGGGCTACACCTTC,CASSALRTGGEGYTF
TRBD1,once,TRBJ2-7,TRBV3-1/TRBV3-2,TGTGCCAGCAGCCAAGGGCCAGGGGGCTACGAGCAGTACTTC,CASSQGPGGYEQYF
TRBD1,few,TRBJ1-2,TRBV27,TGTGCCAGCAGTCTCGGGACAGGGGGCGGCTATGGCTACACCTTC,CASSLGTGGGYGYTF
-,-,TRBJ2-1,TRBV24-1,TGTGCCACCAGTGATCCCCGACTGCCTCTGGAGCAGTTCTTC,CATSDPRLPLEQFF
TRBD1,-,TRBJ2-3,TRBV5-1,TGCGCCAGCCGACAGGGGGCGAGCTCAGATACGCAGTATTTT,CASRQGASSDTQYF
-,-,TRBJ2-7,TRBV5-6,TGTGCCAGCAGCTTCGTCAGGGGAGACGAGCAGTACTTC,CASSFVRGDEQYF
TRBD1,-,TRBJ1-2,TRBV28,TGTGCCAGCAGTTTATACGCCCAGGGGGCCGGCTATGGCTACACCTTC,CASSLYAQGAGYGYTF
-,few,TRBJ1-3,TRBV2,TGTGCCAGCAGTGAAGGACCCCAGGGGACCATATATTTT,CASSEGPQGTIYF
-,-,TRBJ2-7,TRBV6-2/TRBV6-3,TGTGCCAGCAGTTACTCAAGGACGGGGAACTCCTACGAGCAGTGCTTC,CASSYSRTGNSYEQCF
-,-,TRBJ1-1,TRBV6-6,TGTGCCAGCAGGCGGGGCATGGGCACTGAAGCTTTCTTT,CASRRGMGTEAFF
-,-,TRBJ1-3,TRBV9,TGTGCCAGCAGCGCTACGGTGCACTCTGGAAACACCATATATTTT,CASSATVHSGNTIYF
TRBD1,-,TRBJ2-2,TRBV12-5,TGTGCTAGTGGGGTCGGGGACAGTGGCACCGGGGAGCTGTTTTTT,CASGVGDSGTGELFF
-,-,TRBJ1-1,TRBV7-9,TGTGCCAGCAGCTCCCCCGGCGGGGTTTCGAACACTGAAGCTTTCTTT,CASSSPGGVSNTEAFF
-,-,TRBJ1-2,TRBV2,TGTGCCAGCACGCGAAGCAACTATGGCTACACCTTC,CASTRSNYGYTF
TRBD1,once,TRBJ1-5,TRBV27,TGTGCCAGCAGAAAAGGGACAGATTATAGCAATCAGCCCCAGCATTTT,CASRKGTDYSNQPQHF
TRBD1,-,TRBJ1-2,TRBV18,TGTGCCAGCTCACCGGACAGGGAGGTTGATGGCTACACCTTC,CASSPDREVDGYTF